These T cell receptor beta chains were read from a single sample in a study of blood T cell repertoires in COVID-19. Sequenced by immunoSEQ multiplex PCR; TCRdb stores in-frame clones only, minus some. Among approximately 340,000 clones, around 88% were seen once, and the ten largest hold 2.5% to 3.5%. The sequencing sample was made of peripheral blood. Every receptor here comes from a man between 25 and 39 years old with active or convalescent COVID-19. The CDR3 runs from the conserved cysteine through the conserved F or W. D genes are given only for firm matches. Clone size is not always given. Where it is, it says once, few, many or a class for expanded clones.

few	-	TRBV19	TRBJ1-4	TGTGCCAGTAAAGGGGTCACTAATGAAAAACTGTTTTTT	CASKGVTNEKLFF
-	TRBD1	TRBV19	TRBJ2-3	TGTGCCAGTAGTATCCCAGGGGGCTACACAGATACGCAGTATTTT	CASSIPGGYTDTQYF
-	-	TRBV6-5	TRBJ2-2	TGTGCCAGCAGTTACTCATGGGGGGAAACCGGGGAGCTGTTTTTT	CASSYSWGETGELFF
-	TRBD2	TRBV4-2	TRBJ2-1	TGTGCCAGCAGCCGCTCCGGGGCGGGGGGCTTGAATGAGCAGTTCTTC	CASSRSGAGGLNEQFF
-	TRBD2	TRBV29-1	TRBJ2-1	TGCAGCGTTGTTGGGACTAGCGGGAGAGGGGGCGGGTACAATGAGCAGTTCTTC	CSVVGTSGRGGGYNEQFF
-	-	TRBV12-3/TRBV12-4	TRBJ2-1	TGTGCCTCCGGGACTCCAAACCAACATGAGCAGTTCTTC	CASGTPNQHEQFF
-	-	TRBV6-4	TRBJ1-5	TGTGCCAGCAGTGCCCCTGCTAGAGGCAATCAGCCCCAGCATTTT	CASSAPARGNQPQHF
-	-	TRBV3-1/TRBV3-2	TRBJ1-6	TGTGCCAGCAGCCAAGGAGGGTGGGATAATTCACCCCTCCACTTT	CASSQGGWDNSPLHF
-	TRBD1	TRBV4-3	TRBJ2-5	TGCGCCAGCAGCCAAGGGGCGACAGGGGCTTCGGAGACCCAGTACTTC	CASSQGATGASETQYF
-	TRBD2	TRBV7-2	TRBJ2-5	TGTGCCAGCAGCTTAGGTGGGAGGGCCGTTCGGGGAGAGACCCAGTACTTC	CASSLGGRAVRGETQYF